This TCR beta chain was captured by sequencing in a study of T cell changes during pregnancy in multiple sclerosis. V lost 4 bases to trimming and J lost 5 bases, with 21 bases between them. CDR3 length: 16 residues. In germline, CDR1 is SGHNT, CDR2 YYREEE (reference sequence). Clones were read by immunoSEQ multiplex PCR, and TCRdb kept only the in-frame ones, dropping some. Counted here are about 36,000 clones, approximately 91% occurring once; the ten biggest clones make up 10% to 12%. The sequences come from CD8+ T cells from peripheral blood mononuclear cells, collected in the third trimester of pregnancy. This sequence joins TRBV5-4 and TRBJ2-5, with D hard to call. This TCR was sampled from a female donor with multiple sclerosis, enrolled in a pregnancy study. The CDR3 sequence is CASSDSTVALSETQYF. CDR3 coding DNA: TGTGCCAGCAGCGATTCGACTGTGGCCTTATCGGAGACCCAGTACTTC.